The 27 T cell receptor beta chains below all came from one sample that was sequenced in a study of blood T cell repertoires in COVID-19. The assay was immunoSEQ multiplex PCR, and TCRdb's table has in-frame clones only and misses some. This table holds 200,000 or so clones, 92% found once. Sequenced input: peripheral blood. Source of these receptors: a man between 60 and 75 years old with COVID-19, enrolled during active disease.

The chain links TRBV19 to TRBJ1-3, with 7 bases that match TRBD1. The V gene end was trimmed by 7 bases and the J gene end by 2 bases; junction bases not matched to a gene: 5. The CDR3 length is 14 residues. CDR1 is LNHDA, CDR2 SQIVND, per germline (reference sequence). CDR3 sequence reads: CASTQGTAGNTIYF. In nucleotides, the CDR3 is TGTGCCAGTACCCAGGGGACAGCTGGAAACACCATATATTTT.

The CDR3 reads CASSQVGTGGEAFF. CDR3 DNA: TGTGCCAGCAGCCAAGTGGGGACAGGGGGCGAAGCTTTCTTT. The V gene is TRBV3-1 (or the pseudogene TRBV3-2), the J gene TRBJ1-1, with 12 nucleotides matching TRBD1. The V segment lost 1 base and the J segment 8 bases; nucleotides outside the gene matches: 2. Looked up from germline, CDR1 is LGHDT and CDR2 is YNNKEL (reference sequence). The CDR3 spans 14 residues.

The chain links TRBV3-1 (or the pseudogene TRBV3-2) to TRBJ1-2, with a tentative D call TRBD1 (5 bases). Looked up from germline, CDR1 is LGHDT and CDR2 is YNNKEL (reference sequence). V was shortened by 0 bases and J by 3 bases, with 17 bases between the two germline ends. This CDR3 comprises 17 residues. In DNA form, the CDR3 reads TGTGCCAGCAGCCAAGATCGGGTAGGGGCAGGCTACTATGGCTACACCTTC. It yields the protein CASSQDRVGAGYYGYTF.

The rearrangement links TRBV5-1 to TRBJ2-3, with D possibly matching TRBD2 (6 bases). CDR3 length: 15 residues. Trimming cost V 2 bases and J 1 base, with 11 bases left between them. Germline CDR1 is SGHRS and CDR2 is YFSETQ. CDR3 sequence: CASSLDAGRTDTQYF. For the CDR3, the DNA is TGCGCCAGCAGCTTAGACGCGGGACGCACAGATACGCAGTATTTT.

The chain carries TRBV11-2 and TRBJ2-7; D might be TRBD2 (5 bases). Germline V gene data show CDR1 as SGHAT and CDR2 as FQNNGV. Trimming removed 1 base at V and 4 bases at J, with 8 bases between. The length of the CDR3 is 13 residues. Written as DNA, the CDR3 is TGTGCCAGCAGCTTAGGAGGAGGATACGAGCAGTACTTC. As protein: CASSLGGGYEQYF.

V gene TRBV5-8 combines with J gene TRBJ1-2; 10 nucleotides agree with TRBD1. The J segment lost 8 bases and the V segment lost 4 bases, leaving 17 bases of the junction unmatched. This CDR3 has 17 residues. CDR1 is SGHTS and CDR2 is YDEGEE in the germline V gene. The CDR3 here is CASSAGTGALSTGGYTF. The CDR3 nucleotides are TGTGCCAGCAGCGCAGGGACAGGGGCCCTTTCTACAGGAGGCTACACCTTC.

The chain is built from TRBV28 and TRBJ1-5, with 9 nucleotides matching TRBD1. Per germline, CDR1 MDHEN and CDR2 SYDVKM. This CDR3 contains 16 residues. The V and J ends lost 1 base and 6 bases, in that order; junction bases with no gene match: 7. The CDR3 DNA reads TGTGCCAGCAGTTTATTCGGGACAGGGTATGGTCAGCCCCAGCATTTT. Translating it yields CASSLFGTGYGQPQHF. The entire variable domain, with the rest obtained from reference TRBV28 and TRBJ1-5, is as follows: DVKVTQSSRYLVKRTGEKVFLECVQDMDHENMFWYRQDPGLGLRLIYFSYDVKMKEKGDIPEGYSVSREKKERFSLILESASTNQTSMYLCASSLFGTGYGQPQHFGDGTRLSIL.

The rearrangement joins TRBV3-1 (or the pseudogene TRBV3-2) to TRBJ2-3; the D is unclear. CDR1 LGHDT and CDR2 YNNKEL come from the germline V gene (reference sequence). There are 15 residues in the CDR3. The V gene lost 3 bases and the J gene lost 3 bases, with 13 bases spanning the gap. In nucleotides, the CDR3 is TGTGCCAGCAGCCATGGAGAACCCCAGACAGATACGCAGTATTTT. Translating gives CASSHGEPQTDTQYF.

This clone appeared a few times. The chain combines TRBV12-3 or TRBV12-4 with TRBJ2-1; D possibly corresponds to TRBD1 (6 bases). V lost 7 bases and J 6 bases, leaving 13 bases between the germline ends. The CDR3 contains 13 residues. CDR3 residues: CASTLQGLNEQFF. DNA of the CDR3: TGTGCCAGCACCCTCCAGGGGCTCAATGAGCAGTTCTTC.

The chain recombines TRBV9 with TRBJ1-5; D is perhaps TRBD1 (6 bases). CDR1 SGDLS and CDR2 YYNGEE come from the germline V gene. V was clipped by 10 bases and J by 3 bases, with 14 bases between them. CDR3 length equals 13 residues. The CDR3 loop is CARGGGVNQPQHF. CDR3 in DNA: TGTGCCCGGGGAGGGGGTGTCAATCAGCCCCAGCATTTT.

In its sample, this clone was seen once. V usage is TRBV18 and J usage is TRBJ2-1, with D perhaps matching TRBD1 (6 bases). Per germline, CDR1 KGHSH and CDR2 LQKENI. The CDR3 length is 14 residues. V was clipped by 3 bases and J by 6 bases, with 12 bases between them. CDR3 coding DNA: TGTGCCAGCTCACCGCCCCACAGGGCCAATGAGCAGTTCTTC. As protein: CASSPPHRANEQFF.

This clone was found once. J is TRBJ2-2 and V is TRBV29-1; 10 bases match TRBD2. CDR3 length: 13 residues. Germline CDR1 is SQVTM and CDR2 is ANQGSEA. After removal of 6 bases from V and 4 bases from J, the junction contained 2 bases not matched to a gene. This CDR3 is CSVGLAVTGELFF. The DNA of the CDR3 is TGCAGCGTCGGACTAGCGGTCACCGGGGAGCTGTTTTTT.

The V and J genes are TRBV5-4 and TRBJ2-7, with 9 bases lining up with TRBD1. The length of the CDR3 is 14 residues. The ends lost 5 bases at V and 5 bases at J; junction bases unmatched: 8. Germline V gene sequence: CDR1 SGHNT, CDR2 YYREEE (reference sequence). The CDR3 protein is CASSLPGQGNEQYF. DNA of the CDR3: TGTGCCAGCAGTTTGCCGGGACAGGGAAACGAGCAGTACTTC.

The chain links TRBV19 to TRBJ2-2; 11 bases map to TRBD2. The CDR3 runs to 16 residues. CDR1 and CDR2 (germline): LNHDA, SQIVND (reference sequence). The junction had 9 bases not matched to a gene; V was cut back by 5 bases and J by 7 bases. CDR3 in DNA: TGTGCCAGTAGTCCCCTGGCTAGCGGGGGGAGCGGGGAGCTGTTTTTT. Translation: CASSPLASGGSGELFF.

V and J are TRBV19 and TRBJ1-5, with 8 bases matching TRBD1. Germline values: CDR1 LNHDA, CDR2 SQIVND (reference sequence). The CDR3 is 15 residues long. With 4 bases clipped from V and 2 bases from J, the junction kept 4 bases outside the gene matches. CDR3 nucleotide sequence: TGTGCCAGTAGTAGGACAGGGATCGGCAATCAGCCCCAGCATTTT. Encoded protein: CASSRTGIGNQPQHF.

The chain is built from TRBV5-1 and TRBJ2-3; 9 nucleotides match TRBD2. The CDR3 loop spans 18 amino acids. Per the germline V gene, CDR1 is SGHRS and CDR2 is YFSETQ. Trimming at V came to 0 bases and at J to 0 bases, leaving 8 bases not matched to a gene. The CDR3 sequence: CASSLGDSGGPSTDTQYF. The CDR3 bases are TGCGCCAGCAGCTTGGGGGATAGCGGGGGTCCCAGCACAGATACGCAGTATTTT.

This clone appeared a single time. The V call is TRBV19, the J call TRBJ2-2; 7 nucleotides align to TRBD1. There are 17 residues in the CDR3. Germline assignment: CDR1 LNHDA and CDR2 SQIVND (reference sequence). V was clipped by 1 base and J by 1 base; unmatched bases: 6. This CDR3 reads CASSIVRGQENTGELFF. In DNA form, the CDR3 reads TGTGCCAGTAGTATAGTGAGAGGACAGGAGAACACCGGGGAGCTGTTTTTT.

The J gene is TRBJ2-1, the V gene TRBV5-1; 8 nucleotides line up with TRBD1. Germline-derived CDR1 and CDR2 are SGHRS and YFSETQ. This CDR3 is 14 amino acids long. V lost 1 base, J lost 5 bases, and 2 bases stayed unmatched. CDR3 nucleotides: TGCGCCAGCAGCTTGAACAGGGGGAACAATGAGCAGTTCTTC. Protein: CASSLNRGNNEQFF.

This clone has only one observation. The chain recombines TRBV11-2 with TRBJ1-2; 8 nucleotides line up with TRBD1. Trimming took 0 bases from V and 4 from J; bases not matched to a gene: 7. The germline V gene has CDR1 SGHAT and CDR2 FQNNGV. The CDR3 runs to 16 residues. The CDR3 DNA sequence: TGTGCCAGCAGCTTAGATCAGGGGACAGGCGCCTATGGCTACACCTTC. Its translation: CASSLDQGTGAYGYTF.

The V call is TRBV5-1, the J call TRBJ2-3, with no clear D. Trimming cost V 0 bases and J 2 bases, with 10 bases left between them. The CDR3 has 15 residues. Germline CDR1 is SGHRS and CDR2 is YFSETQ. The CDR3 is CASSLAQKITDTQYF. CDR3 bases: TGCGCCAGCAGCTTGGCCCAGAAGATCACAGATACGCAGTATTTT.

This clone was picked up one time. The chain couples TRBV6-2 or TRBV6-3 to TRBJ1-1; D possibly corresponds to TRBD1 (5 bases). V gave up 0 bases and J gave up 5 bases, with 10 bases separating them. Germline-derived CDR1 and CDR2 are MNHEY and SVGEGT. The CDR3 has 14 amino acids. The chain's CDR3 is CASSYSPGRTEAFF. For the CDR3, the DNA is TGTGCCAGCAGTTACTCGCCAGGGCGTACTGAAGCTTTCTTT.

The chain joins TRBV11-2 to TRBJ2-1; possibly TRBD2 for D (7 bases). The CDR3 runs to 17 residues. Germline lookup yields CDR1 SGHAT and CDR2 FQNNGV. Trimming removed 5 bases at V and 7 bases at J, with 24 bases between. CDR3 in amino acids: CASSPALRGGQRNEQFF. In DNA form, the CDR3 reads TGTGCCAGCAGCCCAGCCTTACGCGGGGGCCAGCGGAATGAGCAGTTCTTC.

This chain links TRBV3-1 (or the pseudogene TRBV3-2) with TRBJ2-5, with TRBD2 matching 12 bases. Germline V CDR1 and CDR2: LGHDT, YNNKEL (reference sequence). J was trimmed by 4 bases and V by 6 bases; bases with no gene match: 6. The CDR3 totals 15 residues. CDR3 bases: TGTGCCAGCAGGTCCCTAGCGGGGGGGCTAGAGACCCAGTACTTC. This codes for CASRSLAGGLETQYF.

The V gene is TRBV6-5, the J gene TRBJ2-1; no definite D call. V dropped 5 bases and J dropped 2 bases, with 7 bases sitting between them. The CDR3 totals 13 residues. Germline CDR1 and CDR2: MNHEY and SVGAGI. The CDR3 sequence is CASSTRAYNEQFF. As DNA, the CDR3 is TGTGCCAGCAGTACCCGGGCCTACAATGAGCAGTTCTTC.

The chain combines TRBV6-5 with TRBJ2-7, with 8 positions matching TRBD1. J gave up 4 bases and V 6 bases, and 5 bases lay outside the gene matches. Germline V gene sequence: CDR1 MNHEY, CDR2 SVGAGI. The CDR3 spans 13 residues. The CDR3 DNA reads TGTGCCAGCAGGATGGGACAGGCATACGAGCAGTACTTC. Amino acid sequence: CASRMGQAYEQYF.

The chain links TRBV19 to TRBJ2-2; D is perhaps TRBD1 (7 bases). The V end lost 9 bases, the J end lost 1 base, and 15 bases lay between the germline ends. The CDR3 loop spans 15 amino acids. Germline V gene data show CDR1 as LNHDA and CDR2 as SQIVND (reference sequence). DNA of the CDR3: TGTGCCAGCCGGGGGACAGCCCAGAACACCGGGGAGCTGTTTTTT. Its protein product is CASRGTAQNTGELFF.

This clone has only a few counts. The chain links TRBV2 to TRBJ2-7, with a weak D call TRBD1 (6 bases). Germline V gives CDR1 SNHLY, CDR2 FYNNEI. This CDR3 spans 12 amino acids. Trimming cost V 5 bases and J 6 bases, with 11 bases left between them. This CDR3 is CASSPGAREQYF. CDR3 coding DNA: TGTGCCAGCAGTCCAGGGGCGCGCGAGCAGTACTTC.